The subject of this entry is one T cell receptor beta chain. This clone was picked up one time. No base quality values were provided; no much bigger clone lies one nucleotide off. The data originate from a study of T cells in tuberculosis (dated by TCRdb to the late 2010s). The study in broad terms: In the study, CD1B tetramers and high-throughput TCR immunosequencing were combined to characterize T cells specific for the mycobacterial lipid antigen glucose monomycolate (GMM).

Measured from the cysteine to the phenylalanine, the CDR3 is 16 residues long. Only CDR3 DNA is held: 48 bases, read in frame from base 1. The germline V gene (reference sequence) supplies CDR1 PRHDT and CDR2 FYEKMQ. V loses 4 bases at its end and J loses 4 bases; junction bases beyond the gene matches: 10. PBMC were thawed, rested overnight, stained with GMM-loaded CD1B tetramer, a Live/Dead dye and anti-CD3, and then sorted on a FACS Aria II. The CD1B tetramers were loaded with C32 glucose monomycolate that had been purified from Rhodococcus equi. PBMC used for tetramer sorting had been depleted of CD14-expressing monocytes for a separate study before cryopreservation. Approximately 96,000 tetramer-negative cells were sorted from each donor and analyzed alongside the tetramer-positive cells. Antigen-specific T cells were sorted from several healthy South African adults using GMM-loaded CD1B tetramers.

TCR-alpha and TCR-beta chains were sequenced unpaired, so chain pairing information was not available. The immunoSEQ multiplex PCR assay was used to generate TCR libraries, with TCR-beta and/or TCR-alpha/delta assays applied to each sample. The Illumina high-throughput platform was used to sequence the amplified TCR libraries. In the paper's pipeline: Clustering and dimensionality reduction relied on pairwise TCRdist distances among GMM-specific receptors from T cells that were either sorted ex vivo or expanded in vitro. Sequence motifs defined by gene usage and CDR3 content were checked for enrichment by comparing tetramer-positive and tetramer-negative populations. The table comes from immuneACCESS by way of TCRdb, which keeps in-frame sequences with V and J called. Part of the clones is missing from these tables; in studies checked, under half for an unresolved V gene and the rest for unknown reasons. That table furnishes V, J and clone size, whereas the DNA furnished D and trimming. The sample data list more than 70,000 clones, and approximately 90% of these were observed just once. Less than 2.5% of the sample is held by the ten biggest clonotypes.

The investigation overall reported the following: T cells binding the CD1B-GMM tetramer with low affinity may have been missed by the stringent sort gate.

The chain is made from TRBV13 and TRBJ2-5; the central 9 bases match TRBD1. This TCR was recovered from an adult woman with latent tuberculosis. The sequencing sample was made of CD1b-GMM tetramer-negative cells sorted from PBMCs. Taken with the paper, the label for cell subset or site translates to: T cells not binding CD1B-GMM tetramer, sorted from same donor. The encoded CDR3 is CASSSAGQGYGETQYF. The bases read TGTGCCAGCAGCTCCGCGGGACAGGGATATGGAGAGACCCAGTACTTC.